This T cell receptor beta chain was identified during a study of blood T cell repertoires in COVID-19. Study-wide background: The United States, Italy and Spain were the sources of the acute and convalescent COVID-19 samples. Sources were T cells, B-cell-depleted T cells, or PBMCs; the material itself was cDNA or gDNA.

As processed by the authors: Amplifying reference gene primers gave estimates of nucleated cell counts. Generated by immunoSEQ multiplex PCR, the TCRdb table keeps only in-frame clones and is missing some. V and J calls and clone size are those listed in that table; D and trimming were worked out from the DNA. The sample lists under 150,000 clones, 81% occurring once. This clone was observed a handful of times. CDR1 is MGHRA, CDR2 YSYEKL, per germline. J was trimmed by 7 bases and V by 3 bases; bases with no gene match: 6. The CDR3 extends over 15 amino acids. The chain has TRBV4-1 and TRBJ2-1; 10 bases match TRBD1. Sequencing used peripheral blood. This sequence was found in a human donor with acute or convalescent COVID-19. The donor label of this sample is uncertain. The CDR3, as DNA: TGCGCCAGCAGCCAGGCCGGGACAGGGGTAAATGAGCAGTTCTTC. This codes for CASSQAGTGVNEQFF.